Each of the 27 T cell receptor beta chains below was sequenced from the same sample in a study of identical twins. TCRdb processed the 5' RACE reads anew with MiXCR; each CDR3 protein has one entry. The sample holds hundreds of thousands of distinct CDR3 sequences, less than 9% seen once. These data were also reused for a study on yellow fever vaccine responses in identical twins.

Sequencing was performed on memory (CD45RO+) T cells sorted from blood. Receptors were obtained from a woman aged 18-35 years in good health.

With respect to this clonotype: An end of the junction differs from the germline gene, which may be a read error. V and J are TRBV7-2 and TRBJ1-6, with D maybe TRBD1 (5 bases). The CDR3 spans 14 residues. CDR1 is SGHTA and CDR2 is FQGNSA in the germline V gene. CDR3: CASSLKAGNSPLHF. In DNA form, the CDR3 reads TGTGCGAGCAGCTTAAAGGCAGGGAATTCACCCCTCCACTTT. Supplemented by reference TRBV7-2 and TRBJ1-6, the full variable domain reads GAGVSQSPSNKVTEKGKDVELRCDPISGHTALYWYRQSLGQGLEFLIYFQGNSAPDKSGLPSDRFSAERTGGSVSTLTIQRTQQEDSAVYLCASSLKAGNSPLHFGNGTRLTVT.

This clonotype was counted ten times or more. The chain joins TRBV27 to TRBJ2-5, with D unclear. The CDR3 runs 14 residues. The V end lost 6 bases, the J end lost 1 base, and 12 bases lay between the germline ends. Germline V gene data show CDR1 as MNHEY and CDR2 as SMNVEV (reference sequence). As DNA, the CDR3 is TGTGCCAGCAGACCGGGCCCCGTCCAAGAGACCCAGTACTTC. It codes for CASRPGPVQETQYF.

The table lists this clonotype with many counts. The genes are TRBV11-3 and TRBJ2-1; 13 bases line up with TRBD2. CDR1 and CDR2 from the germline V gene are SGHNT and YENEEA. V gave up 5 bases and J gave up 7 bases; unmatched junction bases: 5. The CDR3 is 15 residues long. In DNA form, the CDR3 reads TGTGCCAGCAGCCCCGGGACTAGCGGGGTTAATGAGCAGTTCTTC. Amino acids: CASSPGTSGVNEQFF.

This clonotype turned up a few times. The V call is TRBV6-2 or TRBV6-3, the J call TRBJ2-3; perhaps TRBD2 as D (5 bases). The CDR3 runs to 13 residues. Germline CDR1 MNHEY, CDR2 SVGEGT. The ends were cut back, 5 bases at V and 2 bases at J, with 8 bases in the middle. The chain's CDR3 is CASSPRDTDTQYF. The CDR3 DNA reads TGTGCCAGCAGTCCCCGGGACACAGATACGCAGTATTTT.

In its sample, this clonotype was seen a few times. This sequence joins TRBV20-1 and TRBJ2-5, with a weak D call TRBD2 (5 bases). The CDR3 sequence is 12 residues long. CDR1 and CDR2 (germline): DFQATT, SNEGSKA (reference sequence). Trimming left V 6 bases short and J 5 bases short, with 13 bases between. In DNA, the CDR3 is TGCAGTGCCGGGGTTGTGGTGGAGACCCAGTACTTC. Translated, it gives CSAGVVVETQYF.

This clonotype was seen ten or more times. The rearrangement joins TRBV5-5 to TRBJ2-6; D is unclear. CDR1 and CDR2 (germline): SGHKS, YYEKEE (reference sequence). CDR3 length: 15 residues. V was cut by 2 bases and J by 0 bases, with 6 bases left in between. The CDR3 nucleotides read TGTGCCAGCAGCTTTACTAACTCTGGGGCCAACGTCCTGACTTTC. Amino acid sequence: CASSFTNSGANVLTF.

This clonotype appeared a single time. The rearrangement links TRBV19 to TRBJ2-1; D uncertain. Germline CDR1 reads LNHDA; CDR2 reads SQIVND (reference sequence). The CDR3 extends over 12 amino acids. V lost 4 bases and J lost 4, with 5 bases in between. The CDR3 here is CASSTRYNEQFF. The DNA for the CDR3 is TGTGCCAGTAGTACCAGATACAATGAGCAGTTCTTC.

This clonotype was recorded many times. The chain joins TRBV6-4 to TRBJ2-2; D is unresolved. V lost 0 bases and J lost 4, with 6 bases in between. Germline V gene data show CDR1 as MRHNA and CDR2 as SNTAGT. This CDR3 contains 14 residues. In DNA, the CDR3 is TGTGCCAGCAGTGACTCCGGTGGCACCGGGGAGCTGTTTTTT. It encodes CASSDSGGTGELFF.

This clonotype was seen ten or more times. CDR3 bases: TGTGCCAGCAGCTTGACTAGCGGGAGGGCCTCGGGTGAGCAGTTCTTC. Translating it yields CASSLTSGRASGEQFF. V usage is TRBV5-5 and J usage is TRBJ2-1; 13 nucleotides align to TRBD2. The CDR3 extends over 16 amino acids. Losses at the gene ends were 1 base for V and 9 bases for J; bases not matched to a gene: 7. Germline V gene data show CDR1 as SGHKS and CDR2 as YYEKEE (reference sequence).

This clonotype was detected ten times or more. This sequence joins TRBV6-1 and TRBJ1-1; no clear D gene. The CDR3 is 15 residues long. V lost 6 bases to trimming and J lost 8 bases, with 22 bases between them. Germline CDR1 and CDR2: MNHNS and SASEGT. CDR3 coding DNA: TGTGCCAGCAGCCTATCTGTGGCTACCCCTGGGGAAGCTTTCTTT. Encoded protein: CASSLSVATPGEAFF.

This clonotype came up many times. J is TRBJ2-3 and V is TRBV25-1; 14 nucleotides match TRBD2. CDR1 and CDR2 from the germline V gene are MGHDK and SYGVNS. The CDR3 loop spans 15 amino acids. Trimming cost V 4 bases and J 9 bases; bases outside gene matches: 6. CDR3 sequence reads: CASSVSTSGGETQYF. CDR3 nucleotide sequence: TGTGCCAGCAGTGTCTCGACTAGCGGGGGGGAGACGCAGTATTTT.

This clonotype was seen only a few times. This sequence joins TRBV15 and TRBJ1-6, with a weak D call TRBD1 (5 bases). CDR1 is LNHNV and CDR2 is YYDKDF in the germline V gene (reference sequence). The CDR3 totals 14 residues. The V gene lost 7 bases and the J gene lost 6 bases, with 13 bases spanning the gap. CDR3 nucleotides: TGTGCCACCACCAGGCAGGGAACTAATTCACCCCTCCACTTT. Translation gives CATTRQGTNSPLHF.

This clonotype has only a few counts. The chain joins TRBV4-2 to TRBJ1-1, with D possibly TRBD1 on 5 matching bases. The V end lost 2 bases, the J end lost 4 bases, and 17 bases lay between the germline ends. The CDR3 is made up of 16 amino acids. Germline V CDR1 and CDR2: LGHNA, YNFKEQ. For the CDR3, the DNA is TGTGCCAGCAGCCAAACGGGGAGGATCGGGGGCACTGAAGCTTTCTTT. It translates to CASSQTGRIGGTEAFF.

A single count supports this clonotype. The chain uses TRBV6-1 and TRBJ2-7, with D perhaps being TRBD1 or TRBD2 (5 bases each). The V end lost 6 bases, the J end lost 6 bases, and 21 bases lay between the germline ends. Germline-derived CDR1 and CDR2 are MNHNS and SASEGT. The CDR3 sequence is 15 residues long. The CDR3 nucleotides read TGTGCCAGCAGGCCCCTTCCCGGGGCACCTCTCGAGCAGTACTTC. This translates into CASRPLPGAPLEQYF.

This clonotype was counted only a few times. This chain links TRBV11-3 with TRBJ1-4; a weak D match, TRBD1 (6 bases). V shed 0 bases and J shed 8 bases, with 16 bases lying between them. There are 16 residues in the CDR3. Germline CDR1 is SGHNT and CDR2 is YENEEA. This CDR3 is CASSLDPGQPTEKLFF. CDR3 bases: TGTGCCAGCAGCTTAGATCCCGGACAGCCAACCGAAAAACTGTTTTTT.

This clonotype was counted a few times. This rearrangement joins TRBV24-1 to TRBJ2-5; 7 bases are shared with TRBD2. The CDR3 has 14 residues. The trim removed 3 bases at V and 5 bases at J, leaving 5 bases unmatched. Germline assignment: CDR1 KGHDR and CDR2 SFDVKD. Written as DNA, the CDR3 is TGTGCCACCAGTGATGTGACTAGCTGGGAGACCCAGTACTTC. Translated, it gives CATSDVTSWETQYF.

This clonotype was recorded many times. The chain employs TRBV29-1 and TRBJ2-6, with D possibly TRBD2 on 5 matching bases. Trimming left V 5 bases short and J 1 base short, with 9 bases between. Germline loops: CDR1 SQVTM, CDR2 ANQGSEA. There are 14 residues in the CDR3. This CDR3 is CSVREGSGANVLTF. The CDR3 nucleotides are TGCAGCGTTCGGGAAGGGTCTGGGGCCAACGTCCTGACTTTC.

This clonotype was recorded a few times. The gene calls are TRBV28 and TRBJ2-3; TRBD2 matches 10 bases. After removal of 4 bases from V and 11 bases from J, the junction contained 15 bases not matched to a gene. Per germline, CDR1 MDHEN and CDR2 SYDVKM. The CDR3 consists of 16 residues. CDR3 in amino acids: CASSSLTSGWARGQYF. In nucleotides, the CDR3 is TGTGCCAGCAGTTCGCTGACTAGCGGGTGGGCCAGGGGGCAGTATTTT.

As for this clonotype: A read error may account for a junction end that differs from germline. The chain couples TRBV24-1 to TRBJ1-2; D gene ambiguous. The CDR3 is 14 amino acids. Germline CDR1 is KGHDR and CDR2 is SFDVKD. This CDR3 reads CATSDPWASAALSF. DNA for the CDR3: TGTGCCACCAGTGATCCCTGGGCCTCTGCGGCGCTTAGTTTC.

This clonotype has more than one count but fewer than ten. J is TRBJ2-7 and V is TRBV7-2; 13 bases match TRBD2. V lost 5 bases and J lost 7; bases outside the gene matches: 11. Per germline, CDR1 SGHTA and CDR2 FQGNSA. The CDR3 is 16 residues long. The CDR3 spells CASSQLAGGLLGEQYF. Here the CDR3 DNA reads TGTGCCAGCAGCCAACTAGCGGGAGGGCTCTTGGGGGAGCAGTACTTC.

This clonotype was observed a few times. This chain connects TRBV2 to TRBJ1-2; TRBD1 aligns across 10 bases. The V and J ends lost 4 bases and 6 bases, in that order; junction bases with no gene match: 11. The CDR3 consists of 16 residues. CDR1 and CDR2 (germline): SNHLY, FYNNEI. CDR3 in amino acids: CASSGATGTGANGYTF. In DNA, the CDR3 is TGTGCCAGCAGTGGAGCGACAGGGACAGGGGCAAATGGCTACACCTTC.

J is TRBJ2-3 and V is TRBV6-1; D is uncertain. The CDR3 is 15 residues long. The germline V gene encodes CDR1 MNHNS and CDR2 SASEGT. The germline V and J ends were trimmed by 6 bases and 0 bases, with 13 bases remaining between them. CDR3: CASSRKLGSTDTQYF. The CDR3 DNA reads as TGTGCCAGCAGCCGAAAGCTAGGTAGCACAGATACGCAGTATTTT.

On this clonotype: A read error may produce the germline difference seen at one junction end. The V gene is TRBV24-1, the J gene TRBJ2-3, with D possibly TRBD1 on 5 matching bases. The CDR3 totals 14 residues. Germline CDR1 KGHDR, CDR2 SFDVKD. CDR3 DNA sequence: TGTGCCACCAGTGATCCCCAGGGCACAGATACGCAGTTTTTT. Its translation: CATSDPQGTDTQFF.

The chain employs TRBV27 and TRBJ2-5, with D uncertain. V lost 2 bases to trimming and J lost 5 bases, with 9 bases between them. In germline, CDR1 is MNHEY, CDR2 SMNVEV (reference sequence). This CDR3 comprises 13 residues. CDR3 amino acids: CASSLSAPETQYF. The DNA for the CDR3 is TGTGCCAGCAGTTTAAGCGCCCCTGAGACCCAGTACTTC.

The rearrangement joins TRBV24-1 to TRBJ2-7, with TRBD1 as a possible D gene (6 bases). Trimming shortened V by 5 bases and J by 1 base, and 14 bases separated the two germline ends. Per germline, CDR1 KGHDR and CDR2 SFDVKD. The CDR3 loop spans 15 amino acids. CDR3 DNA: TGTGCCACCAGTGGGCAGGGGTCGGATTCCTACGAGCAGTACTTC. As protein: CATSGQGSDSYEQYF.

This clonotype occurred many times. The chain couples TRBV12-3 or TRBV12-4 to TRBJ2-6; D is undetermined. V was cut by 1 base and J by 0 bases, with 7 bases left in between. This CDR3 is built from 16 residues. CDR3 protein: CASSLVQSSGANVLTF. CDR3 bases: TGTGCCAGCAGTTTAGTACAGTCCTCTGGGGCCAACGTCCTGACTTTC.

This clonotype has a handful of counts. This chain connects TRBV5-1 to TRBJ2-7; 8 nucleotides align to TRBD2. With V trimmed by 1 base and J by 3 bases, 0 bases remained unmatched. The length of the CDR3 is 13 residues. Germline values: CDR1 SGHRS, CDR2 YFSETQ. The chain's CDR3 is CASSLTSGYEQYF. The DNA for the CDR3 is TGCGCCAGCAGCTTGACTAGCGGCTACGAGCAGTACTTC.